Presented here are 28 T cell receptor beta chains from one specimen sequenced in a study of CD8 T cells in Susac syndrome. Random hexamers were used to reverse transcribe about 0.5 to 1 ug of RNA. TCRdb re-analysed the immunoSEQ multiplex PCR reads in MiXCR, keeping a single row per CDR3 protein. The repertoire has 75,000 to 95,000 distinct CDR3 sequences, approximately 96% of them found once; the top ten carry roughly 0.62%. Sequences were obtained from CD8+ T cells from PBMCs. The origin of the receptors is a human donor with Susac syndrome.

This clonotype was detected only a few times. This rearrangement joins TRBV27 to TRBJ2-7; 9 nucleotides line up with TRBD2. Looked up from germline, CDR1 is MNHEY and CDR2 is SMNVEV (reference sequence). Germline trimming cut 9 bases from V and 2 bases from J; bases unmatched to any gene: 5. The length of the CDR3 is 13 residues. CDR3 protein: CASSLAGTYEQYF. CDR3 bases: TGTGCCAGTAGTCTAGCGGGGACCTACGAGCAGTACTTC.

This chain connects TRBV7-8 to TRBJ2-1; TRBD2 is a possible D gene (6 bases). Per germline, CDR1 SGHVS and CDR2 FQNEAQ. The CDR3 covers 14 residues. The CDR3 loop reads CASGAGSSYNEQFF. CDR3 coding DNA: TGTGCGTCCGGGGCGGGGAGCTCCTACAATGAGCAGTTCTTC. Filled out from reference TRBV7-8 and TRBJ2-1, the complete variable domain reads GAGVSQSPRYKVAKRGQDVALRCDPISGHVSLFWYQQALGQGPEFLTYFQNEAQLDKSGLPSDRFFAERPEGSVSTLKIQRTQQEDSAVYLCASGAGSSYNEQFFGPGTRLTVL.

The chain joins TRBV20-1 to TRBJ2-2; D gene ambiguous. The germline V and J ends were trimmed by 6 bases and 7 bases, with 12 bases remaining between them. The CDR3 has 12 amino acids. The germline V gene encodes CDR1 DFQATT and CDR2 SNEGSKA (reference sequence). The CDR3 sequence is CSAPRRLGELFF. CDR3 sequence (DNA): TGCAGTGCCCCGAGAAGACTCGGGGAGCTGTTTTTT.

The CDR3 sequence is CASSLQGPGAFF. In DNA, the CDR3 is TGTGCCAGCAGCCTACAGGGGCCCGGAGCTTTCTTT. J is TRBJ1-1 and V is TRBV7-2, with TRBD1 matching 7 bases. Per the germline V gene, CDR1 is SGHTA and CDR2 is FQGNSA. Trimming cost V 5 bases and J 10 bases; bases outside gene matches: 7. CDR3 length: 12 residues.

The chain has TRBV5-4 and TRBJ2-5; D is unresolved. The germline V and J ends were trimmed by 1 base and 5 bases, with 12 bases remaining between them. In germline, CDR1 is SGHNT, CDR2 YYREEE (reference sequence). The CDR3 is 14 amino acids. DNA for the CDR3: TGTGCCAGCAGCTTGCCGGGCTTGTTGGAGACCCAGTACTTC. Translated, it gives CASSLPGLLETQYF.

The chain links TRBV20-1 to TRBJ2-2; the D is unclear. Trimming took off 0 bases at V and 7 bases at J, with 6 bases between the two ends. Germline-derived CDR1 and CDR2 are DFQATT and SNEGSKA (reference sequence). CDR3 length equals 12 residues. The CDR3 bases are TGCAGTGCTAGAGAAAAAGGCGGGGAGCTGTTTTTT. This codes for CSAREKGGELFF.

This rearrangement joins TRBV15 to TRBJ1-1; 8 nucleotides align to TRBD1. V dropped 0 bases and J dropped 5; count of bases not matched to a gene: 5. Germline CDR1 and CDR2: LNHNV and YYDKDF (reference sequence). The CDR3 is 15 amino acids. In DNA, the CDR3 is TGTGCCACCAGCAGAGATCAAGGACAGGGTACTGAAGCTTTCTTT. Translating it yields CATSRDQGQGTEAFF. Supplemented by reference TRBV15 and TRBJ1-1, the full variable domain reads DAMVIQNPRYQVTQFGKPVTLSCSQTLNHNVMYWYQQKSSQAPKLLFHYYDKDFNNEADTPDNFQSRRPNTSFCFLDIRSPGLGDTAMYLCATSRDQGQGTEAFFGQGTRLTVV.

The count of this clonotype is one. This rearrangement joins TRBV12-3 or TRBV12-4 to TRBJ2-2; 7 bases map to TRBD2. The V gene end was trimmed by 6 bases and the J gene end by 2 bases; junction bases not matched to a gene: 6. The CDR3 covers 15 residues. The CDR3: CASRSLAVNTGELFF. The CDR3 DNA follows: TGTGCCAGCAGATCGCTAGCGGTTAACACCGGGGAGCTGTTTTTT.

J is TRBJ1-2 and V is TRBV15; D remains ambiguous. The germline V gene has CDR1 LNHNV and CDR2 YYDKDF (reference sequence). The CDR3 loop spans 16 amino acids. Trimming took off 0 bases at V and 4 bases at J, with 15 bases between the two ends. CDR3 coding DNA: TGTGCCACCAGCAGAGATAGGCGTGGCCGCGTCTATGGCTACACCTTC. Its protein product is CATSRDRRGRVYGYTF.

This chain links TRBV30 with TRBJ2-7; possibly TRBD1 or TRBD2 for D (5 bases each). The V gene's germline CDR1 is GTSNPN and CDR2 SVGIG (reference sequence). The V end was cut by 3 bases, the J end by 2 bases, with 11 bases between. The CDR3 runs to 13 residues. CDR3 sequence (DNA): TGTGCCTGGAGCAGGGAGCCCACCTACGAGCAGTACTTC. Translated, it gives CAWSREPTYEQYF.

This chain's CDR3 is CASTNQGADGYTF. The CDR3 DNA sequence: TGTGCCAGCACTAACCAAGGGGCGGATGGCTACACCTTC. This rearrangement joins TRBV6-2 or TRBV6-3 to TRBJ1-2; possibly TRBD1 for D (5 bases). Germline CDR1 reads MNHEY; CDR2 reads SVGEGT. CDR3 length: 13 amino acids. The ends were cut back, 7 bases at V and 6 bases at J, with 15 bases in the middle.

This clonotype was picked up one time. The V gene is TRBV30, the J gene TRBJ1-2, with D hard to call. The CDR3 extends over 14 amino acids. Looked up from germline, CDR1 is GTSNPN and CDR2 is SVGIG (reference sequence). V gave up 2 bases and J gave up 2 bases, with 12 bases separating them. CDR3 sequence: CAWSTLLGNYGYTF. The CDR3 region has the DNA TGTGCCTGGAGTACACTTTTGGGGAACTATGGCTACACCTTC.

The V and J genes are TRBV29-1 and TRBJ2-3; D unclear. The CDR3 runs to 12 residues. The V gene's germline CDR1 is SQVTM and CDR2 ANQGSEA. Between the trimmed V and J ends, which lost 3 bases and 6 bases, there was a span of 10 bases. The CDR3 nucleotides read TGCAGCGTTGACGTGGGTGGGGATACGCAGTATTTT. This sequence encodes CSVDVGGDTQYF.

V is TRBV6-5 and J is TRBJ1-2; TRBD1 agrees at 9 bases. The CDR3 extends over 13 amino acids. Trimming cost V 2 bases and J 7 bases; bases outside gene matches: 2. Germline values: CDR1 MNHEY, CDR2 SVGAGI. CDR3 protein: CASSYGTGSGYTF. The CDR3 DNA follows: TGTGCCAGCAGTTACGGGACAGGGTCTGGCTACACCTTC.

J is TRBJ1-2 and V is TRBV20-1; D gene uncertain. Per germline, CDR1 DFQATT and CDR2 SNEGSKA (reference sequence). The ends were cut back, 6 bases at V and 2 bases at J, with 13 bases in the middle. CDR3 length: 13 amino acids. In DNA form, the CDR3 reads TGCAGTGCCCGCAGAGGGCAAAACTATGGCTACACCTTC. Its translation: CSARRGQNYGYTF.

V is TRBV4-2 and J is TRBJ1-2; 7 bases fit TRBD1. Germline trimming cut 0 bases from V and 4 bases from J; bases unmatched to any gene: 2. The germline V gene has CDR1 LGHNA and CDR2 YNFKEQ. This CDR3 has 14 residues. The CDR3 loop reads CASSQERTGYGYTF. For the CDR3, the DNA is TGTGCCAGCAGCCAAGAAAGGACAGGCTATGGCTACACCTTC.

The chain employs TRBV12-3 or TRBV12-4 and TRBJ2-1; no clear D gene. V was pared by 6 bases and J by 10 bases, with 10 bases between. This CDR3 is built from 11 residues. CDR3 in DNA: TGTGCCAGCAGCGATCTCCAAGAGCAGTTCTTC. Protein product: CASSDLQEQFF.

The V and J genes are TRBV28 and TRBJ2-1; no definite D call. The V end lost 5 bases, the J end lost 8 bases, and 13 bases lay between the germline ends. The CDR3 contains 13 residues. CDR1 is MDHEN, CDR2 SYDVKM, per germline. CDR3 protein: CASSLRTADEQFF. CDR3 coding DNA: TGTGCCAGCAGTCTTCGGACGGCCGATGAGCAGTTCTTC.

The rearrangement links TRBV20-1 to TRBJ1-1; D not resolved. The CDR3 is made up of 15 amino acids. Trimming took 0 bases from V and 0 from J, leaving 11 bases between them. Looked up from germline, CDR1 is DFQATT and CDR2 is SNEGSKA (reference sequence). The CDR3 DNA follows: TGCAGTGCTAGAGATCTGGCCAGGATGAACACTGAAGCTTTCTTT. Residues: CSARDLARMNTEAFF.

The rearrangement uses TRBV15 and TRBJ2-3; 9 nucleotides match TRBD2. The germline V gene encodes CDR1 LNHNV and CDR2 YYDKDF (reference sequence). The ends lost 2 bases at V and 11 bases at J; junction bases unmatched: 14. The CDR3 spans 16 residues. In nucleotides, the CDR3 is TGTGCCACCAGCAGAAAACCGGGACTAGCTTTTCTGGTGCAGTATTTT. Protein sequence: CATSRKPGLAFLVQYF.

This clonotype was counted once. V is TRBV12-3 or TRBV12-4 and J is TRBJ2-7, with TRBD1 as a possible D gene (6 bases). V lost 4 bases to trimming and J lost 6 bases, with 10 bases between them. The CDR3 loop spans 12 amino acids. The CDR3 spells CASSSLQGEQYF. CDR3 DNA: TGTGCCAGCAGTTCCCTACAGGGCGAGCAGTACTTC.

The chain recombines TRBV5-4 with TRBJ2-1, with 8 bases aligning to TRBD1. The V and J ends lost 3 bases and 0 bases, in that order; junction bases with no gene match: 5. Germline values: CDR1 SGHNT, CDR2 YYREEE (reference sequence). The CDR3 covers 16 residues. CDR3 in amino acids: CASSSGQVVSYNEQFF. The CDR3 DNA reads TGTGCCAGCAGCTCGGGACAGGTCGTCTCCTACAATGAGCAGTTCTTC.

The V gene is TRBV7-2, the J gene TRBJ1-4; D unclear. CDR1 and CDR2 from the germline V gene are SGHTA and FQGNSA. Trimming stripped 4 bases from V and 5 bases from J, with 11 bases between. The CDR3 covers 14 residues. The CDR3 DNA reads TGTGCCAGCAGCTGGGGTGGGCCGAATGAAAAACTGTTTTTT. Encoded protein: CASSWGGPNEKLFF.

This chain joins TRBV7-9 and TRBJ1-4; 10 nucleotides line up with TRBD1. With 4 bases clipped from V and 8 bases from J, the junction kept 7 bases outside the gene matches. This CDR3 has 15 amino acids. The germline V gene has CDR1 SEHNR and CDR2 FQNEAQ (reference sequence). The CDR3: CASSSPRDRGEKLFF. CDR3 coding DNA: TGTGCCAGCAGCTCCCCCCGGGACAGGGGCGAAAAACTGTTTTTT.

The chain combines TRBV5-1 with TRBJ2-1, with TRBD2 identical over 8 bases. Per the germline V gene, CDR1 is SGHRS and CDR2 is YFSETQ. Losses at the gene ends were 0 bases for V and 4 bases for J; bases not matched to a gene: 3. This CDR3 spans 15 amino acids. The CDR3 here is CASSLATSGYNEQFF. DNA for the CDR3: TGCGCCAGCAGCTTGGCCACTAGCGGTTACAATGAGCAGTTCTTC.

In this sample, this clonotype turned up once. This chain joins TRBV20-1 and TRBJ1-6; no firm D call. Trimming cost V 0 bases and J 7 bases, with 13 bases left between them. The CDR3 spans 15 residues. Germline V CDR1 and CDR2: DFQATT, SNEGSKA (reference sequence). In DNA, the CDR3 is TGCAGTGCTAGAGATCAGGTCGGGGTCAATTCACCCCTCCACTTT. It encodes CSARDQVGVNSPLHF.

J is TRBJ1-3 and V is TRBV20-1; maybe TRBD1 (5 bases). Germline loops: CDR1 DFQATT, CDR2 SNEGSKA (reference sequence). V lost 2 bases, J lost 0 bases, and 8 bases lay in between. The CDR3 sequence is 14 residues long. The CDR3 DNA reads TGCAGTGCTAGATCCAGGGACTCTGGAAACACCATATATTTT. Encoded protein: CSARSRDSGNTIYF.

This sequence joins TRBV20-1 and TRBJ2-7, with D perhaps matching TRBD1 or TRBD2 (5 bases each). The CDR3 sequence is 13 residues long. Trimming stripped 1 base from V and 6 bases from J, with 13 bases between. Germline V lookup: CDR1 DFQATT, CDR2 SNEGSKA (reference sequence). As DNA, the CDR3 is TGCAGTGCTAGAGCTGGGGGAGCTGGCGAGCAGTACTTC. Residues: CSARAGGAGEQYF.